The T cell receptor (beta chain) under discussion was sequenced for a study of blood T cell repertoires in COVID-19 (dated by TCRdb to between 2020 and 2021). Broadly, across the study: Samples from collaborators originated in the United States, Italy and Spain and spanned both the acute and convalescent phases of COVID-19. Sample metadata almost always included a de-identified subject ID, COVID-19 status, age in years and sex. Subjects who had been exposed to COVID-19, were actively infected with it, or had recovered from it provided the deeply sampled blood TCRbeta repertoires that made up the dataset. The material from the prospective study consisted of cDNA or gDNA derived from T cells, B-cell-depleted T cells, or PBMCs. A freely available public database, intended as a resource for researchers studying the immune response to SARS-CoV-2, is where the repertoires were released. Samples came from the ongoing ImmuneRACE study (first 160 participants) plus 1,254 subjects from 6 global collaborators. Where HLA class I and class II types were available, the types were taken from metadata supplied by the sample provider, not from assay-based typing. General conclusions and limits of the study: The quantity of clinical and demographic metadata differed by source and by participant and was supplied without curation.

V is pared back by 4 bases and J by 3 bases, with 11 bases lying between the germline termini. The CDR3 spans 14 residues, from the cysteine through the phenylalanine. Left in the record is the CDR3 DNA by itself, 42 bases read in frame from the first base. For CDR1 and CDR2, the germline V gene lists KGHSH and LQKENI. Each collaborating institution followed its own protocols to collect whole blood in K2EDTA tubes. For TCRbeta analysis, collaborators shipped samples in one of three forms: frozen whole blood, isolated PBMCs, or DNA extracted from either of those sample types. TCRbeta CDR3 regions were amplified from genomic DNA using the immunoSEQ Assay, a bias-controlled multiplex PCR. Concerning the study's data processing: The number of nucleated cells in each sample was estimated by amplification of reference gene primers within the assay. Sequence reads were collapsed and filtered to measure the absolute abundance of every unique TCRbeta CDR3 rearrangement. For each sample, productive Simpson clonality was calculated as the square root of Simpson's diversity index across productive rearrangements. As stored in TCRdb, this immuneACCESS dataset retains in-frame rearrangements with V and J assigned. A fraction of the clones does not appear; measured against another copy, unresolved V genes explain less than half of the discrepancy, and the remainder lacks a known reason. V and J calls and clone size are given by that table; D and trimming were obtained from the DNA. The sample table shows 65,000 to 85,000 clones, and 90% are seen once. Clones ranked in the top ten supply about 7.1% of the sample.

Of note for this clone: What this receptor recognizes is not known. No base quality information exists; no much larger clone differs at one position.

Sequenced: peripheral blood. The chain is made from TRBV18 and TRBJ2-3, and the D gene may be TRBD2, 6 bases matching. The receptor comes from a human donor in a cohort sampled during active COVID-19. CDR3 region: CASSQTSSTDTQYF. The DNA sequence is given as TGTGCCAGCTCACAAACTAGCTCTACAGATACGCAGTATTTT.